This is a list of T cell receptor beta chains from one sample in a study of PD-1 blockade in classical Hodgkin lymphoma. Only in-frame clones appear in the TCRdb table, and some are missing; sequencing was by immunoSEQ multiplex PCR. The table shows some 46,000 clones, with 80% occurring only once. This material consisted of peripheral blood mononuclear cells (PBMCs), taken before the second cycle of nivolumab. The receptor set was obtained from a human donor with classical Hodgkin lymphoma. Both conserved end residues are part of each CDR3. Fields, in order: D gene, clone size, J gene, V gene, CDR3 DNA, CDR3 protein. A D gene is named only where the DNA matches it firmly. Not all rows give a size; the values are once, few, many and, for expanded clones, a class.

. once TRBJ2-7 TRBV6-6 TGTGCCAGCAGCCGAAACAAGGGGCCCTACGAGCAGTACTTC CASSRNKGPYEQYF
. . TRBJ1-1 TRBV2 TGTGCCAGCAGTAGGACAGATAACACTGAAGCTTTCTTT CASSRTDNTEAFF
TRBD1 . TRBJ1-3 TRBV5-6 TGTGCCAGCAGCTTGGCGGGACAGCCACTCTGGACGAACACCATATATTTT CASSLAGQPLWTNTIYF
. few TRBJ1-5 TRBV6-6 TGTGCCAGCAGTGACAGACAGTATAGCAATCAGCCCCAGCATTTT CASSDRQYSNQPQHF
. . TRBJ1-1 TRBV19 TGTGCCAGTACCACAGGCAGAAGGAGCATGAACACTGAAGCTTTCTTT CASTTGRRSMNTEAFF
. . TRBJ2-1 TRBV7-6 TGTGCCAGCAGCTTAACCGGGCCCTACAATGAGCAGTTCTTC CASSLTGPYNEQFF
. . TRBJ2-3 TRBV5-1 TGCGCCAGCAGACCCAGGGGAGATACGCAGTATTTT CASRPRGDTQYF
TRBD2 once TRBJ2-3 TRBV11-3 TGTGCCAGCAGCACTAGGGGCCAGCGGGAGGTTGGCACAGATACGCAGTATTTT CASSTRGQREVGTDTQYF
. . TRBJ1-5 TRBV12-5 TGTGCTAGTGGTCCCGCTGGTATCGGGCAGAAATATAGCAATCAGCCCCAGCATTTT CASGPAGIGQKYSNQPQHF
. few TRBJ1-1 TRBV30 TGTGCCTCTCGGAGGTCAATGAACACTGAAGCTTTCTTT CASRRSMNTEAFF
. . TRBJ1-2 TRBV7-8 TGTGCCAGCAGCTTAGCGAAGGGGGGCTACACCTTC CASSLAKGGYTF
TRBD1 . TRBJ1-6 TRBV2 TGTGCCAGCAGTGTCCAGGGGGCGAATAATTCACCCCTCCACTTT CASSVQGANNSPLHF
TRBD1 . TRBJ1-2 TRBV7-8 TGTGCCAGCAGCTTGGGGGGGACAGGGGAAGTAGACTATGGCTACACCTTC CASSLGGTGEVDYGYTF
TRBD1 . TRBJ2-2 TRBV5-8 TGTGCCAGCGGAACAGGGGTCGCGGTGGACACCGGGGAGCTGTTTTTT CASGTGVAVDTGELFF
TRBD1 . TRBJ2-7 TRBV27 TGTGCCAGCCATCGAGCCCCGGGACAGGGTTCCTACGAGCAGTACTTC CASHRAPGQGSYEQYF
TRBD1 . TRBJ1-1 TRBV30 TGTGCCTGGGACAGGGTGAACACTGAAGCTTTCTTT CAWDRVNTEAFF
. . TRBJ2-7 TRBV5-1 TGCGCCAGCAGCTTGGAAGGGCTGGGGAGCTCCTACGAGCAGTACTTC CASSLEGLGSSYEQYF
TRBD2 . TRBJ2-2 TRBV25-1 TGTGCCAGCAGTGATCCTAGCGGGAGGTCGAACACCGGGGAGCTGTTTTTT CASSDPSGRSNTGELFF
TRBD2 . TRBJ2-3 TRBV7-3 TGTGCCAGCAGCTTAAACGTAGCGGGAGGTCTTACAGATACGCAGTATTTT CASSLNVAGGLTDTQYF
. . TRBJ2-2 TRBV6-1 TGTGCCAGCAGGGAAGGGCCCGACACCGGGGAGCTGTTTTTT CASREGPDTGELFF
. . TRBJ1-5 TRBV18 TGTGCCAGCTCACCGGGTAGCAATCAGCCCCAGCATTTT CASSPGSNQPQHF
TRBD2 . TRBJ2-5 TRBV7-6 TGTGCCAGCAGCTTAACGGCGGGAGGCGAGACCCAGTACTTC CASSLTAGGETQYF
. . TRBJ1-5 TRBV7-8 TGTGCCAGCAGCTTAGACCTCACAGTTGTTGGCTTGGATGGGCCCAATCAGCCCCAGCATTTT CASSLDLTVVGLDGPNQPQHF
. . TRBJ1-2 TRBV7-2 TGTGCCAGCAGCTTAACAACCTATGGCTACACCTTC CASSLTTYGYTF
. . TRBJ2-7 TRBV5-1 TGCGCCAGCAGCCTTACAGGGATCACGGGAGAGCAGTACTTC CASSLTGITGEQYF
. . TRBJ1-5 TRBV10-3 TGTGCCTCCTCTGGGGGGAGCAATCAGCCCCAGCATTTT CASSGGSNQPQHF
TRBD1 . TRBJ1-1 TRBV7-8 TGTGCCAGCAGCCCTTGGACAGGGCTCTACACTGAAGCTTTCTTT CASSPWTGLYTEAFF
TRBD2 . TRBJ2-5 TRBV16 TGTGCCAGCAGCCAAAGGAGCGGGGGGCCACAAGAGACCCAGTACTTC CASSQRSGGPQETQYF
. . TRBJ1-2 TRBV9 TGTGCCAGCAGTCAAACCCCCTCTGCAAACTATGGCTACACCTTC CASSQTPSANYGYTF
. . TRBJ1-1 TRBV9 TGTGCCAGCAGCGTAGCCCAGGGGTCTAACACTGAAGCTTTCTTT CASSVAQGSNTEAFF
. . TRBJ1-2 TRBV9 TGTGCCAGCAGCTCCAGGGTTGGGGGCTACACCTTC CASSSRVGGYTF
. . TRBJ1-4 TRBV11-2 TGTGCCAGCAGCTCTGACAGCCTAGGGGAAAAACTGTTTTTT CASSSDSLGEKLFF
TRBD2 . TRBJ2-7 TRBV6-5 TGTGCCAGCAGTTACTCTGGGCTAGCGGTCTACGAGCAGTACTTC CASSYSGLAVYEQYF
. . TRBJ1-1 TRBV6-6 TGTGCCAGCAGTGATAGTGGAAACACTGAAGCTTTCTTT CASSDSGNTEAFF
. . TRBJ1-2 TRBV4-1 TGCGCCAGCAGCCAAGAAGCAGGACCCGTTAACTATGGCTACACCTTC CASSQEAGPVNYGYTF
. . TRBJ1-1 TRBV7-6 TGTGCCAGCAGCTCACCGAACACCCGTAGTGAAGCTTTCTTT CASSSPNTRSEAFF
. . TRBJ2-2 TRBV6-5 TGTGCCAGCAGTTACTCGATCGACTCCCTCGGTGGGCTGTTTTTT CASSYSIDSLGGLFF
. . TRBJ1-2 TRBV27 TGTGCCAGCAGTCCCACTGTATTCGGACCCTATGGCTACACCTTC CASSPTVFGPYGYTF
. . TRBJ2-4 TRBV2 TGTGCCAGCAGGCCGTGGCCCCGACAGTGGGCCAAAAACATTCAGTACTTC CASRPWPRQWAKNIQYF
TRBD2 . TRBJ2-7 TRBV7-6 TGTGCCAGCAGCTTATGGATACCGGGAGGGCCCTCCTACGAGCAGTACTTC CASSLWIPGGPSYEQYF
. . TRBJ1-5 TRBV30 TGTGCCTGGGGTTCTGGGGGAAATCAGCCCCAGCATTTT CAWGSGGNQPQHF
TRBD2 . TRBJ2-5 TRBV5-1 TGCGCCACCTCGGGACTAGCGAAAGAGACCCAGTACTTC CATSGLAKETQYF
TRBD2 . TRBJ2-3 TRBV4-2 TGTGCCAGCAGCCAAGATGGGGTAGCGGGGGGGAGCACAGATACGCAGTATTTT CASSQDGVAGGSTDTQYF
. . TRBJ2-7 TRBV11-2 TGTGCCACCCGAGAGGGGGGGCCCGCCTACGAGCAGTACTTC CATREGGPAYEQYF
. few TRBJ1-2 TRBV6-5 TGTGCCAGCAGAAAAGCACCGGACTATGGCTACACCTTC CASRKAPDYGYTF
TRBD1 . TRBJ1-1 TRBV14 TGTGCCAGCAGCGAGGACAGGGGTAGATGGGGCACTGAAGCTTTCTTT CASSEDRGRWGTEAFF